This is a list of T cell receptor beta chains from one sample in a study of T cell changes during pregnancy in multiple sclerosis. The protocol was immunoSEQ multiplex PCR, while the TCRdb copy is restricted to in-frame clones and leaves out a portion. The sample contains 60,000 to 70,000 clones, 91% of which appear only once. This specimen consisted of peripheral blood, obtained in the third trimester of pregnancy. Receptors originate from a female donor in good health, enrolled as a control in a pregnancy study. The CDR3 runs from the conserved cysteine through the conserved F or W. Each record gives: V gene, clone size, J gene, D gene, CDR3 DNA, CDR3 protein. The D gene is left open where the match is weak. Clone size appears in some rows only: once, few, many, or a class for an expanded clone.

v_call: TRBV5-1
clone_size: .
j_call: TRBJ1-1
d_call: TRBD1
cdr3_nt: TGCGCCAGCAGACAGGGGGGGAACACTGAAGCTTTCTTT
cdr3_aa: CASRQGGNTEAFF

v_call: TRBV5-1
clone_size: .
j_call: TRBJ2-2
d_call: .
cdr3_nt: TGCGCCAGCAGCTTACTAGCGAACACCGGGGAGCTGTTTTTT
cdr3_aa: CASSLLANTGELFF

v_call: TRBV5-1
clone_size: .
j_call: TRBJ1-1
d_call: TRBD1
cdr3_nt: TGCGCCAGCAGCTTTGGACAGGGGAACACTGAAGCTTTCTTT
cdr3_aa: CASSFGQGNTEAFF

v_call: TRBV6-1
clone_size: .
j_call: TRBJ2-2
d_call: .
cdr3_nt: TGTGCCAGCAGTGAAGCTCGGGGGGGGGAGCTGTTTTTT
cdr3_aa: CASSEARGGELFF

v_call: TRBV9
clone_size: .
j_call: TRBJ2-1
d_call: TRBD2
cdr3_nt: TGTGCCAGCAGCCCTCGGACTAGCGGGGGGCCCTACAATGAGCAGTTCTTC
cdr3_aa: CASSPRTSGGPYNEQFF

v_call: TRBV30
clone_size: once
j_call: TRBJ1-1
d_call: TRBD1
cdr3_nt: TGTGCCTGGAGTGAGGGACAGGGGGCTGAAGCTTTCTTT
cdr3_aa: CAWSEGQGAEAFF

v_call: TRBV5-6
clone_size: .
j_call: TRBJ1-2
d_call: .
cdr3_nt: TGTGCCAGCAGCTTTGTCATCACATATGGCTACACCTTC
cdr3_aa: CASSFVITYGYTF

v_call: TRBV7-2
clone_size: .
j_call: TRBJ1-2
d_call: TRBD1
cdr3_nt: TGTGCCAGCAGCCCGCCGGGACAGGGGGCAGGGGATGGCTACACCTTC
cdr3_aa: CASSPPGQGAGDGYTF

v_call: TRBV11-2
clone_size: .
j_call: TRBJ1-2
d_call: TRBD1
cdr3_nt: TGTGCCAGCAGCTCTAGGGACAGTAACTATGGCTACACCTTC
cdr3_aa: CASSSRDSNYGYTF

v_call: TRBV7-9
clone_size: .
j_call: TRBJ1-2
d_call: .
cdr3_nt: TGTGCCAGCAGCCGAAGAGACTTATACGGCTACACCTTC
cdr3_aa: CASSRRDLYGYTF

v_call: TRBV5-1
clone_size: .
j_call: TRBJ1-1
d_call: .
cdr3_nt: TGCGCCAGCAGCCCGGGCACTGAAGCTTTCTTT
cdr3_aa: CASSPGTEAFF

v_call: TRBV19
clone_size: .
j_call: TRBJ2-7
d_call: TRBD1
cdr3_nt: TGTGCCAGTAGTTCTTCCCAGGGGGCATGGGAGCAGTACTTC
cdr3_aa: CASSSSQGAWEQYF

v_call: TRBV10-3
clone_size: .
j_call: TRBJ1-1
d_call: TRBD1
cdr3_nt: TGTGCCATCAGCAGGGACAGGGGGCGTTTGGACACTGAAGCTTTCTTT
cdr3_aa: CAISRDRGRLDTEAFF

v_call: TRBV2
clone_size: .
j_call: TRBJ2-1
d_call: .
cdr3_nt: TGTGCCAGCAGCGAGGAGTATTACGCCTACAATGAGCAGTTCTTC
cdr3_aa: CASSEEYYAYNEQFF

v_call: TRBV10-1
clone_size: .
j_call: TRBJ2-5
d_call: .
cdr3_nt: TGCGCCAGCAGTGAATCCCTCCAGGAGACCCAGTACTTC
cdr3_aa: CASSESLQETQYF

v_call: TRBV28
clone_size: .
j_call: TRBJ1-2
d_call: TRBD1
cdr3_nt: TGTGCCAGCGCAACAGGGGCAGGCGGCTACACCTTC
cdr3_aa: CASATGAGGYTF